This T cell receptor (beta chain) was identified during a study of Graves' ophthalmopathy and Graves' hyperthyroidism. Amplified TCR beta CDR3 regions were obtained using RNA transcripts as template. First-round RT-PCR used HTBI primers; second-round multiplex PCR followed. TCRdb reprocessed the multiplex PCR reads with MiXCR, giving one entry per CDR3 protein. The table lists roughly 220,000 distinct CDR3 sequences, about 47% of them singletons, with around 47% in the top ten. The V end lost 1 base, the J end lost 4 bases, and 7 bases lay between the germline ends. This CDR3 region has 14 residues. This clonotype appeared many times.

The clonotype originates from an adult man with Graves' ophthalmopathy. The sample consisted of peripheral blood. J is TRBJ1-4 and V is TRBV12-3 or TRBV12-4; D gene unclear. CDR3: CASSLVRINEKLFF. DNA for the CDR3: TGTGCCAGCAGTTTAGTACGGATTAATGAAAAACTGTTTTTT.